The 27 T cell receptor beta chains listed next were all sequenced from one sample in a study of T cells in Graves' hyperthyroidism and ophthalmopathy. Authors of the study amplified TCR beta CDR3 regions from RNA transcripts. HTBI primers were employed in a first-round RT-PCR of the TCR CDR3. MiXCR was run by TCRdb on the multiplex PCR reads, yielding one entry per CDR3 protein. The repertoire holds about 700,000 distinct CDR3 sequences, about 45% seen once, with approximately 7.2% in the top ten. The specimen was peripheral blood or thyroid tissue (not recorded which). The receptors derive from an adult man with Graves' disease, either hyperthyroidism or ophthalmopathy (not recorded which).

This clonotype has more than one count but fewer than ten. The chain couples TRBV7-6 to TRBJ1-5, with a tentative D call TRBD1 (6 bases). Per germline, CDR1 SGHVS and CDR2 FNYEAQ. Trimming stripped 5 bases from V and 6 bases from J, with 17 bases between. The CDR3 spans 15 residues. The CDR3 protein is CASSPRNRVSQPQHF. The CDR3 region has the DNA TGTGCCAGCAGCCCTAGAAACAGGGTGAGTCAGCCCCAGCATTTT. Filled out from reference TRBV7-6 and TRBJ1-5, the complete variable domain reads GAGVSQSPRYKVTKRGQDVALRCDPISGHVSLYWYRQALGQGPEFLTYFNYEAQQDKSGLPNDRFSAERPEGSISTLTIQRTEQRDSAMYRCASSPRNRVSQPQHFGDGTRLSIL.

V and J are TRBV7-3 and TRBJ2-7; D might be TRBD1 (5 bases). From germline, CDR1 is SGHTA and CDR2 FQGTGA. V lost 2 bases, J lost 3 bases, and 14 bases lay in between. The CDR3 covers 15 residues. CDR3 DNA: TGTGCCAGCAGCTTAGGTGCACAGGCCCTCTACGAGCAGTACTTC. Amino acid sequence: CASSLGAQALYEQYF.

This CDR3 reads CASSPSQGENTEAFF. The CDR3 DNA is TGCGCCAGCAGCCCATCTCAGGGGGAGAACACTGAAGCTTTCTTT. This chain joins TRBV5-1 and TRBJ1-1, with TRBD1 identical over 7 bases. The CDR3 consists of 15 residues. The ends lost 4 bases at V and 1 base at J; junction bases unmatched: 7. Germline V gives CDR1 SGHRS, CDR2 YFSETQ.

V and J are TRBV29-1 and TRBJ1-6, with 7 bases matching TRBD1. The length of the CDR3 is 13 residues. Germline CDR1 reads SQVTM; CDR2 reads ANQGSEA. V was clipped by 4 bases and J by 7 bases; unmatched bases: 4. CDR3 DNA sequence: TGCAGCGTTGCCGGGACAGAGAATTCACCCCTCCACTTT. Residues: CSVAGTENSPLHF.

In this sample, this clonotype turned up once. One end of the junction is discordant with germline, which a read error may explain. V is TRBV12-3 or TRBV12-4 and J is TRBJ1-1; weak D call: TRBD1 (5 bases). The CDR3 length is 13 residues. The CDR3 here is CASRDGTSSEASF. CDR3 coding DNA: TGTGCCAGCAGGGATGGGACCAGCTCTGAAGCTTCCTTT.

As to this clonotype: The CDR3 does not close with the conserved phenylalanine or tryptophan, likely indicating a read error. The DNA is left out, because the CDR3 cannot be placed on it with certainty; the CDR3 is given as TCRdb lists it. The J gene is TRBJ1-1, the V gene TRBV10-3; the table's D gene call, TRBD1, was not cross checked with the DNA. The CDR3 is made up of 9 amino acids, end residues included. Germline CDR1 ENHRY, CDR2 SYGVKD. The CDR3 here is CAIRGGQGT.

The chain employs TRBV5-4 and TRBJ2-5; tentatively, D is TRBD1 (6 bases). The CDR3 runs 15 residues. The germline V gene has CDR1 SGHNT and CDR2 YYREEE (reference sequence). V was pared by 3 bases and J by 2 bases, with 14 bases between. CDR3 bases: TGTGCCAGCAGCTCCGGACAGCTCTTACAAGAGACCCAGTACTTC. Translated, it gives CASSSGQLLQETQYF.

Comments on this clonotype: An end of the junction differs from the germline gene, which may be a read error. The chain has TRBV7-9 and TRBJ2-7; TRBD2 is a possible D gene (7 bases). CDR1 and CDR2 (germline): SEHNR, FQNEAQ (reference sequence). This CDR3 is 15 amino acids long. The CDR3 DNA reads TGTGCCCGCAGCTTAGGGGGGGGCACGGAGGGCGAGCAGTACTTC. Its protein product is CARSLGGGTEGEQYF.

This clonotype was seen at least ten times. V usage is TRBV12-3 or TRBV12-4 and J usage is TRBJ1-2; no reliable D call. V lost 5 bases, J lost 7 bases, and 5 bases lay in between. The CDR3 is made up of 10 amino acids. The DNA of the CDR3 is TGTGCCAGCAGTAACCCTGGCTACACCTTC. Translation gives CASSNPGYTF.

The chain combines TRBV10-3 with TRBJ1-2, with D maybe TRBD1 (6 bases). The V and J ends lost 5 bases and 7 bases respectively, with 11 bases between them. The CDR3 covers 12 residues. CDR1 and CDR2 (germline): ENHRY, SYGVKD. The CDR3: CAISPGAAGYTF. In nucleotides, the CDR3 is TGTGCCATCAGTCCAGGGGCTGCTGGCTACACCTTC.

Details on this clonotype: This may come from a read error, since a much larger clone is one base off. CDR3 nucleotide sequence: TGTGCCAGCAGACGCGGGACTAGCGGGTGGTCGGAGACCCGGTACTTC. It yields the protein CASRRGTSGWSETRYF. The rearrangement joins TRBV12-3 or TRBV12-4 to TRBJ2-5, with 12 bases fitting TRBD2. The CDR3 length is 16 residues.

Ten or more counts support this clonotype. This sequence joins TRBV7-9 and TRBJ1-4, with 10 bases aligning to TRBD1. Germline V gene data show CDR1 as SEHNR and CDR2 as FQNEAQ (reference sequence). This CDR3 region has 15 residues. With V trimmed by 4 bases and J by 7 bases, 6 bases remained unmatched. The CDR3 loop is CASSSPGQGSEKLFF. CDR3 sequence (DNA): TGTGCCAGCAGCTCACCGGGACAGGGGAGTGAAAAACTGTTTTTT.

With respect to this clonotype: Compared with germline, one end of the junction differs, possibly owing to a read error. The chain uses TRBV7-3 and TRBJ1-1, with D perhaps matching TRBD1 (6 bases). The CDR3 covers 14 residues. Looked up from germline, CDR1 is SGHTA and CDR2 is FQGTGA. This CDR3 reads CASSLQGGNTGAFF. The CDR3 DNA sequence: TGTGCCAGCAGCTTGCAAGGGGGGAACACTGGAGCTTTCTTT. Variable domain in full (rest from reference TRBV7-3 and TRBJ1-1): GAGVSQTPSNKVTEKGKYVELRCDPISGHTALYWYRQSLGQGPEFLIYFQGTGAADDSGLPNDRFFAVRPEGSVSTLKIQRTERGDSAVYLCASSLQGGNTGAFFGQGTRLTVV.

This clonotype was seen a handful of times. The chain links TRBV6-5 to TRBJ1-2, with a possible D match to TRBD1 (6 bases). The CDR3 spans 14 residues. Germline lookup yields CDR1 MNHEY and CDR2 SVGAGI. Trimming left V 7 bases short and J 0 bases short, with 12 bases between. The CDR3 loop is CASTVGQSNYGYTF. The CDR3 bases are TGTGCCAGCACTGTAGGACAGTCTAACTATGGCTACACCTTC.

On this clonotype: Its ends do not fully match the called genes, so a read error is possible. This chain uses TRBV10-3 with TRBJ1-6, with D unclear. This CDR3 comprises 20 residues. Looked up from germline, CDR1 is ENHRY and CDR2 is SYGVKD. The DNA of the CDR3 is TGTGCCAGCAGTTACTCTACGGCGCAGGCATGGAGCTCCTATAATTCACCCCTCCACTTT. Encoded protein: CASSYSTAQAWSSYNSPLHF.

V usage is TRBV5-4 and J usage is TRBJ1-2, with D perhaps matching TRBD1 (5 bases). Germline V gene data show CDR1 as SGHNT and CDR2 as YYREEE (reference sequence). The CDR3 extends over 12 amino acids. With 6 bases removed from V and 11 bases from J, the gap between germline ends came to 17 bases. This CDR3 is CASKGPGRRYTF. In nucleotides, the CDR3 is TGTGCCAGCAAGGGGCCCGGGAGAAGGTACACCTTC.

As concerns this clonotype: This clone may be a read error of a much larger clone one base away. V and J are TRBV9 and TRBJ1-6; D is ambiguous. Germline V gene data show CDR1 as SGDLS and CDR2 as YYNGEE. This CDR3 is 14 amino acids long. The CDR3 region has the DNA TGTGCCAGCAGCGTAGACGGACGGGGATCACCCCTCTACTTT. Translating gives CASSVDGRGSPLYF.

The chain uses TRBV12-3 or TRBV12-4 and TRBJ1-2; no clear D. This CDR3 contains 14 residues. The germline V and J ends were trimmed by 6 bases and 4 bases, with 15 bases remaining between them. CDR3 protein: CASSLEAQLYGYTF. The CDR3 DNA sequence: TGTGCCAGCAGCCTAGAGGCGCAGCTCTATGGCTACACCTTC.

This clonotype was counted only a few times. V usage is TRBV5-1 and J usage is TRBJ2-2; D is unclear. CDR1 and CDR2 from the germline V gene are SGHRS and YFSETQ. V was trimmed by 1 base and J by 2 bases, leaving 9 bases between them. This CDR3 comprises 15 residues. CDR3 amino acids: CASSLRADNTGELFF. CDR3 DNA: TGCGCCAGCAGCTTGAGGGCGGACAACACCGGGGAGCTGTTTTTT.

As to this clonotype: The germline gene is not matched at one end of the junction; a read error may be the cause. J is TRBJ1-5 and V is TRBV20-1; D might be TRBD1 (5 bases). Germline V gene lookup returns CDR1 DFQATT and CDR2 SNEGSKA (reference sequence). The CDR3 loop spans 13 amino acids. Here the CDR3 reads CSASTTGDQPQHF. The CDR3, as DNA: TGCAGTGCTAGCACCACAGGAGATCAGCCCCAACATTTT.

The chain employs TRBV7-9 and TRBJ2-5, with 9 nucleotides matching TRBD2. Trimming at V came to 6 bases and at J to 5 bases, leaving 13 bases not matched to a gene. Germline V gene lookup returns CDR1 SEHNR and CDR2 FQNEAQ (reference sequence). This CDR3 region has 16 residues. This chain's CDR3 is CASSYTGGGAFETQYF. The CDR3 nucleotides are TGTGCCAGCAGTTATACTGGCGGGGGGGCCTTTGAGACCCAGTACTTC.

CDR3 sequence (DNA): TGTGCCAGCAGCACAACAGGGGCGGTCTACGAGCAGTACTTC. Encoded protein: CASSTTGAVYEQYF. The genes are TRBV7-9 and TRBJ2-7, with TRBD1 matching 7 bases. V lost 5 bases and J lost 3; bases outside the gene matches: 7. Germline V gene sequence: CDR1 SEHNR, CDR2 FQNEAQ (reference sequence). The CDR3 sequence is 14 residues long.

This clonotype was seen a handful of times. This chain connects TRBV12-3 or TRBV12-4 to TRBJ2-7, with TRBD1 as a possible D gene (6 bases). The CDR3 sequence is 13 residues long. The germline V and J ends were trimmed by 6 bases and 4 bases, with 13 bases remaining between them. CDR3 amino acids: CASSQGGYYEQYF. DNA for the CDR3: TGTGCCAGCAGCCAAGGGGGTTATTACGAGCAGTACTTC.

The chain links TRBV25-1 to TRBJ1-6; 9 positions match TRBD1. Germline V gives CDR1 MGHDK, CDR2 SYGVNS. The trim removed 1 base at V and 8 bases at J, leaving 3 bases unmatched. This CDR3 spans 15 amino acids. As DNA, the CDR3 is TGTGCCAGCAGTGAATTCGGACAGGGGTATTCACCCCTCCACTTT. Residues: CASSEFGQGYSPLHF.

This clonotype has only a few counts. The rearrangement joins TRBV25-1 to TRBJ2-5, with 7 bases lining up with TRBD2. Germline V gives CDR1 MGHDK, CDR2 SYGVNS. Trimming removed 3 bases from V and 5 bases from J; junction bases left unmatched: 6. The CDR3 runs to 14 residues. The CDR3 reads CASSDSTGGETQYF. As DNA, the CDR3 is TGTGCCAGCAGTGACTCTACCGGGGGGGAGACCCAGTACTTC.

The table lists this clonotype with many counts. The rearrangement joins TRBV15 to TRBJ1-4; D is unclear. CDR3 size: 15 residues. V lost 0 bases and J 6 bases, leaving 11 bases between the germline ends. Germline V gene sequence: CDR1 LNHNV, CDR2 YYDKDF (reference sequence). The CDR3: CATSREQGGDEKLFF. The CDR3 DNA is TGTGCCACCAGCAGAGAACAAGGAGGCGATGAAAAACTGTTTTTT.

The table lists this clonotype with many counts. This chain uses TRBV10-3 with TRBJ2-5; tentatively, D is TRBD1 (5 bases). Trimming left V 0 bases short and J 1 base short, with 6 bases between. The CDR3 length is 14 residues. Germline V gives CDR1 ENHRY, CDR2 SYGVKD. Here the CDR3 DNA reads TGTGCCATCAGTGAGTCGGGGCCCCAAGAGACCCAGTACTTC. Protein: CAISESGPQETQYF.